This is a list of T cell receptor beta chains from one sample in a study of identical twins. TCRdb re-derived calls from the 5' RACE reads in MiXCR, one entry per CDR3 protein. The sample has approximately 410,000 distinct CDR3 sequences, 18% seen once. The sample consisted of naive T cells sorted from blood. The receptors here all came from a man in his fifties in good health. Both conserved end residues are part of each CDR3. Fields, in order: J gene, D gene, clone size, V gene, CDR3 DNA, CDR3 protein. A D gene is named only where the DNA matches it firmly. Where a row states a size, it is once, few, many or the class of an expanded clone; other rows omit it.

J: TRBJ2-5; D: .; size: many; V: TRBV7-7; DNA: TGTGCTAGCAGCCCAGGACAGTCGGAGACCCAGTACTTC; CDR3: CASSPGQSETQYF
J: TRBJ2-1; D: .; size: few; V: TRBV20-1; DNA: TGCAGTGCTAGAACCTTGCGAGGCTCCTACAATGAGCAGTTCTTC; CDR3: CSARTLRGSYNEQFF
J: TRBJ2-7; D: .; size: .; V: TRBV20-1; DNA: TGCAGTGCTCAGCCAAGGGGCTGGACCGCGGGGGAGCAGTACTTC; CDR3: CSAQPRGWTAGEQYF
J: TRBJ2-3; D: TRBD1; size: many; V: TRBV9; DNA: TGTGCCAGCAGGACAGGGCACACAGATACGCAGTATTTT; CDR3: CASRTGHTDTQYF
J: TRBJ1-1; D: .; size: many; V: TRBV9; DNA: TGTGCCAGCACAAGGTCGGGGGACACTGAAGCTTTCTTT; CDR3: CASTRSGDTEAFF
J: TRBJ2-1; D: .; size: few; V: TRBV29-1; DNA: TGCAGCGTCCTGACGGGGGCGGGAGTATCATACAATGAGCAGTTCTTC; CDR3: CSVLTGAGVSYNEQFF
J: TRBJ2-3; D: .; size: few; V: TRBV5-6; DNA: TGTGCCAGCAGCTTGTCTGGGCCAGATACGCAGTATTTT; CDR3: CASSLSGPDTQYF
J: TRBJ2-1; D: .; size: many; V: TRBV9; DNA: TGTGCCAGCAGCGTAGTAAGTGGGGATGAGCAGTTCTTC; CDR3: CASSVVSGDEQFF
J: TRBJ2-7; D: TRBD1; size: few; V: TRBV5-1; DNA: TGCGCCAGCAGCCAGGAACGGGACAGGGGAGGGCAAGGCCACATCTACGAGCAGTACTTC; CDR3: CASSQERDRGGQGHIYEQYF
J: TRBJ2-1; D: .; size: .; V: TRBV6-2/TRBV6-3; DNA: TGTGCCAGCAGTTACTGGCACTTCAATGAGCAGTTCTTC; CDR3: CASSYWHFNEQFF
J: TRBJ2-2; D: TRBD1; size: .; V: TRBV7-8; DNA: TGTGCCAGCAGCTTAAGGCGGACAGGGAATTCCGGGGAGCTGTTTTTT; CDR3: CASSLRRTGNSGELFF
J: TRBJ2-1; D: TRBD2; size: many; V: TRBV27; DNA: TGTGCCAGCGGAGCGGGGGGCTCCTACAATGAGCAGTTCTTC; CDR3: CASGAGGSYNEQFF
J: TRBJ1-5; D: .; size: many; V: TRBV7-6; DNA: TGTGCCAGCAGCTTAGGTCGGGGTGAGCCCCAGCATTTT; CDR3: CASSLGRGEPQHF
J: TRBJ1-5; D: TRBD1; size: many; V: TRBV12-3/TRBV12-4; DNA: TGTGCCAGCAGAGAGGGACAGGGCTATCAGCCCCAGCATTTT; CDR3: CASREGQGYQPQHF
J: TRBJ2-1; D: .; size: few; V: TRBV4-3; DNA: TGCGCCAGCAGCGAGACTAGACTCTCCTACAATGAGCAGTTCTTC; CDR3: CASSETRLSYNEQFF
J: TRBJ2-7; D: TRBD2; size: .; V: TRBV5-1; DNA: TGCGCCAGCAGCTTGGGAGGTAGCGGGAGGGCCGTTGACGAGCAGTACTTC; CDR3: CASSLGGSGRAVDEQYF
J: TRBJ2-2; D: .; size: .; V: TRBV12-3/TRBV12-4; DNA: TGTGCCAGCAGTTTAGCGGGAGTGGTCACCGGGGAGCTGTTTTTT; CDR3: CASSLAGVVTGELFF
J: TRBJ2-3; D: TRBD2; size: .; V: TRBV15; DNA: TGTGCCACCAGCAGAGATGGCGGGGGAGGGCGGACAGATACGCAGTATTTT; CDR3: CATSRDGGGGRTDTQYF
J: TRBJ2-1; D: TRBD2; size: few; V: TRBV5-1; DNA: TGCGCCAGCAGCCGGACGGGGACTAGCGGGCTAAATGAGCAGTTCTTC; CDR3: CASSRTGTSGLNEQFF